This T cell receptor beta chain derives from a study of metastatic and nonmetastatic thyroid tumors. Study-level findings and limits: Across blood and tumor, TCR beta diversity in malignant thyroid tumors was reportedly significantly higher than in benign nodules.

TCRdb re-analyzed the PCR reads using MiXCR. Among tens of thousands of clones listed, around 24% were seen once. Patients were all untreated before their thyroid surgery. The CDR3 consists of 12 residues. CDR1 is SEHNR and CDR2 is FQNEAQ in the germline V gene (reference sequence). V shed 5 bases and J shed 6 bases, with 10 bases lying between them. As to this clone: What it binds is unknown.

The sequencing sample was made of tumor tissue. The rearrangement links TRBV7-9 to TRBJ1-2, with D possibly being TRBD1 (5 bases). The TCR sequence derives from a female donor with papillary thyroid cancer or a benign thyroid nodule (not recorded which). Some clones in this sample may be carry-over from other donors' samples. DNA of the CDR3: TGTGCCAGCAGCGACAGTCAAAATGGCTACACCTTC. Its protein is CASSDSQNGYTF.